This entry concerns a single T cell receptor (beta chain). The sample belongs to a study of blood T cell repertoires in COVID-19. In germline, CDR1 is SGHNT, CDR2 YYREEE (reference sequence). V was cut by 4 bases and J by 7 bases, with 17 bases left in between. CDR3 length: 14 residues. Here immunoSEQ multiplex PCR was the method, and the copy in TCRdb shows in-frame clones only, minus some. The sample includes hundreds of thousands of clones, around nine tenths of them seen just once. The source of this sequence is a woman aged 25 to 39 who had recovered from COVID-19. Sequencing was carried out using PBMCs or T cells enriched from blood (not recorded which). The rearrangement joins TRBV5-4 to TRBJ1-1, with D perhaps TRBD1 (6 bases). CDR3 bases: TGTGCCAGCAGCCCGCGGGGGGGCGCGGATGAAGCTTTCTTT. Encoded protein: CASSPRGGADEAFF.